Presented here are 5 T cell receptor beta chains from one specimen sequenced in a study of cytomegalovirus exposure and HLA in healthy donors. The PCR contained 60 Vbeta and 13 Jbeta primers. Some clones are missing from TCRdb's copy, which holds only in-frame ones; the method was immunoSEQ multiplex PCR. The sample has tens of thousands of clones, about two thirds seen once. The material sequenced was PBMCs. The origin of the receptors is a woman aged 50 to 60 in good health and CMV-seropositive.

The chain employs TRBV28 and TRBJ1-4; no firm D call. The CDR3 length is 12 residues. Germline V lookup: CDR1 MDHEN, CDR2 SYDVKM. Trimming took off 3 bases at V and 10 bases at J, with 9 bases between the two ends. The CDR3 reads CASSFVGGKLFF. The CDR3 DNA follows: TGTGCCAGCAGTTTTGTCGGAGGAAAACTGTTTTTT.

The chain joins TRBV25-1 to TRBJ2-1, with a tentative D call TRBD2 (6 bases). Trimming stripped 2 bases from V and 3 bases from J, with 14 bases between. The CDR3 consists of 16 residues. Germline V gene sequence: CDR1 MGHDK, CDR2 SYGVNS. CDR3 sequence reads: CASSERVGGNYNEQFF. The CDR3 DNA is TGTGCCAGCAGTGAAAGAGTGGGGGGAAACTACAATGAGCAGTTCTTC.

The rearrangement joins TRBV28 to TRBJ2-7; 7 nucleotides match TRBD1. CDR1 is MDHEN, CDR2 SYDVKM, per germline. The CDR3 is 13 residues long. J was trimmed by 2 bases and V by 6 bases; bases with no gene match: 4. CDR3 bases: TGTGCCAGCAGGACAGGGCTGGCCTACGAGCAGTACTTC. It encodes CASRTGLAYEQYF.

The chain couples TRBV10-3 to TRBJ2-2; 8 bases are shared with TRBD1. With 10 bases clipped from V and 7 bases from J, the junction kept 8 bases outside the gene matches. The CDR3 extends over 13 amino acids. Germline V gene lookup returns CDR1 ENHRY and CDR2 SYGVKD. In DNA, the CDR3 is TGTGCCACCCAAGGACAGGGTGTCGGGGAGCTGTTTTTT. Translation gives CATQGQGVGELFF.

The chain uses TRBV6-5 and TRBJ1-2, with D maybe TRBD1 (6 bases). V shed 0 bases and J shed 8 bases, with 16 bases lying between them. The V gene's germline CDR1 is MNHEY and CDR2 SVGAGI. The CDR3 runs 15 residues. CDR3: CASSYSMNRVEGYTF. For the CDR3, the DNA is TGTGCCAGCAGTTACTCGATGAACAGGGTGGAAGGCTACACCTTC.